This T cell receptor beta chain originates from a study of blood T cell repertoires in COVID-19. Study in general: Before being deemed recovered, Cohort 3 donors had two negative PCRs, clearance, or symptom resolution. PBMCs, B-cell-depleted T cells, or T cells were the source of the cDNA or gDNA that made up the material.

Looked up from germline, CDR1 is MGHRA and CDR2 is YSYEKL. The CDR3 runs to 15 residues. V shed 0 bases and J shed 3 bases, with 11 bases lying between them. Participants were placed into cohorts based on the clinical history they reported. The assay was immunoSEQ multiplex PCR, and TCRdb's table has in-frame clones only and misses some. Counted here are roughly 150,000 clones, around three quarters occurring once; the ten biggest clones make up 15% to 20%. Specimen: PBMCs or T cells enriched from blood (not recorded which). This TCR was sampled from a woman between 70 and 85 years old in a cohort exposed to, infected with or recovered from COVID-19 (not recorded which). The chain combines TRBV4-1 with TRBJ2-5; D possibly corresponds to TRBD1 (5 bases). CDR3 amino acids: CASSQDGATEETQYF. DNA for the CDR3: TGCGCCAGCAGCCAAGATGGGGCGACGGAAGAGACCCAGTACTTC.